The T cell receptor beta chain under discussion was sequenced for a study of T cells after yellow fever vaccination. Study-wide background: Low-cell-number fractions were prepared with SMART-Seq v4 Ultra Low Input.

Template switching by 5'RACE produced TCR cDNA, adding a universal primer site and UMIs. One entry per CDR3 protein, called by TCRdb with MiXCR from the 5' RACE reads. Of approximately 550,000 distinct CDR3 sequences detected, approximately 15% appear once; the ten largest clones hold over 12%. Concerning this clonotype: No antigen is known for it.

Trimming shortened V by 3 bases and J by 7 bases, and 4 bases separated the two germline ends. The germline gives CDR1 MNHEY, CDR2 SMNVEV (reference sequence). CDR3 length: 12 amino acids. General study results and limits: A faster peak, day 5 versus 15, was reached by the weaker secondary response.

The sample in question was PBMCs, obtained on the day of the yellow fever booster vaccination. The chain recombines TRBV27 with TRBJ1-6; D not resolved. The receptor was isolated from a man aged 25-40 years who received the YFV17D yellow fever vaccine. CDR3: CASSFPNSPLHF. CDR3 coding DNA: TGTGCCAGCAGTTTTCCAAATTCACCCCTCCACTTT.